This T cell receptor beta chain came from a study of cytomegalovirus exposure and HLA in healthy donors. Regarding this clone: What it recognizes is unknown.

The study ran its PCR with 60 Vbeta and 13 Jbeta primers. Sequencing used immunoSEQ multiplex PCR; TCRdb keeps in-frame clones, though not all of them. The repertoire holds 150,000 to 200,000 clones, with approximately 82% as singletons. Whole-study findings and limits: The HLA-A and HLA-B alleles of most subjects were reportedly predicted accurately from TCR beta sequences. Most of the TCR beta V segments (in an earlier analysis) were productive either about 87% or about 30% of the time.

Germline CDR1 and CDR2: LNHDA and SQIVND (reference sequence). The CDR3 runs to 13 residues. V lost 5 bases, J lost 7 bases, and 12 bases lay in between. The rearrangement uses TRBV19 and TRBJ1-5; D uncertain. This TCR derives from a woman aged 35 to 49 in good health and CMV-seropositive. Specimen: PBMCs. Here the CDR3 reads CASSPQVSQPQHF. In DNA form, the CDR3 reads TGTGCCAGTAGTCCCCAGGTCAGCCAGCCCCAGCATTTT.